One and the same sample provided the 6 T cell receptor beta chains below, sequenced in a study of cytomegalovirus exposure and HLA in healthy donors. PCR amplification relied on 60 Vbeta primers (plus 13 Jbeta primers). The assay was immunoSEQ multiplex PCR, and TCRdb's table has in-frame clones only and misses some. The sample holds about 140,000 clones, about 84% seen once. The sample consisted of PBMCs. These receptors all come from a man aged 50-59 years in good health and CMV-seronegative.

This chain joins TRBV11-2 and TRBJ2-5; TRBD2 matches 8 bases. Judging by the DNA end, TRBJ2-7 fits better; the J call may be wrong. Germline V gene data show CDR1 as SGHAT and CDR2 as FQNNGV. The CDR3 is 14 residues long. This CDR3 reads CASSLPSGSYEQYF. The CDR3 nucleotides read TGTGCCAGCAGCTTGCCCAGCGGGAGCTACGAGCAGTACTTC.

This clone was observed once. J is TRBJ1-2 and V is TRBV15; 7 bases agree with TRBD1. CDR1 is LNHNV, CDR2 YYDKDF, per germline (reference sequence). V dropped 2 bases and J dropped 1; count of bases not matched to a gene: 4. The CDR3 has 15 residues. CDR3 protein: CATSRSDRNNYGYTF. CDR3 bases: TGTGCCACCAGCAGATCGGACAGGAATAACTATGGCTACACCTTC.

The J gene is TRBJ2-7, the V gene TRBV14; D remains ambiguous. Germline V gives CDR1 SGHDN, CDR2 FVKESK. The V and J ends lost 1 base and 5 bases respectively, with 6 bases between them. CDR3 length equals 12 residues. CDR3 bases: TGTGCCAGCAGCCAAGTAATCCACGAGCAGTACTTC. It is translated as CASSQVIHEQYF.

V usage is TRBV9 and J usage is TRBJ1-5; D gene ambiguous. The CDR3 contains 13 residues. The V gene's germline CDR1 is SGDLS and CDR2 YYNGEE. V lost 3 bases and J lost 10, with 14 bases in between. The chain's CDR3 is CASSARPESPQHF. The CDR3 DNA reads TGTGCCAGCAGCGCGAGACCGGAGAGCCCCCAGCATTTT. The full variable domain, with the rest looked up from reference TRBV9 and TRBJ1-5, is DSGVTQTPKHLITATGQRVTLRCSPRSGDLSVYWYQQSLDQGLQFLIQYYNGEERAKGNILERFSAQQFPDLHSELNLSSLELGDSALYFCASSARPESPQHFGDGTRLSIL.

This sequence joins TRBV11-1 and TRBJ2-7; 13 positions match TRBD2. Losses at the gene ends were 1 base for V and 2 bases for J; bases not matched to a gene: 5. Germline V CDR1 and CDR2: SGHAT, FQDESV (reference sequence). This CDR3 has 17 residues. The CDR3 sequence: CASSLVKTSGRTYEQYF. The CDR3 bases are TGTGCCAGCAGCTTAGTTAAGACTAGCGGGAGGACCTACGAGCAGTACTTC.

The CDR3 is CASSRKLAGGTTDTQYF. The CDR3 DNA sequence: TGCGCCAGCAGTAGGAAACTAGCGGGGGGGACGACAGATACGCAGTATTTT. The V call is TRBV5-1, the J call TRBJ2-3; TRBD2 agrees at 13 bases. The junction had 9 bases not matched to a gene; V was cut back by 5 bases and J by 3 bases. Germline CDR1 reads SGHRS; CDR2 reads YFSETQ. This CDR3 has 17 amino acids.